Below, one TCR beta chain is given with its context. Its antigen is as yet unknown. This specimen comes from a study of identifying expanded T cells in peripheral blood. Study-level results: Differentially abundant clones: approximately 1.3 between replicates, about 17 at roughly 2 weeks, around 19 at four. Variance in clone template counts between approximately two-week samples significantly increased with total template count across all healthy donors.

Method: immunoSEQ multiplex PCR; TCRdb's copy keeps in-frame clones and lacks some. The sample consists of tens of thousands of clones, approximately 90% of them appearing once. Germline V gene sequence: CDR1 MNHEY, CDR2 SMNVEV (reference sequence). V was clipped by 5 bases and J by 1 base, with 11 bases between them. The CDR3 is made up of 14 amino acids. No infections or other immune events were documented during collection. Source material: blood. The sequence came from a person aged 18-69 years in good health. V usage is TRBV27 and J usage is TRBJ2-5; weak D call: TRBD1 (5 bases). The CDR3: CASSPRQFQETQYF. CDR3 nucleotides: TGTGCCAGCAGTCCCCGACAGTTCCAAGAGACCCAGTACTTC.